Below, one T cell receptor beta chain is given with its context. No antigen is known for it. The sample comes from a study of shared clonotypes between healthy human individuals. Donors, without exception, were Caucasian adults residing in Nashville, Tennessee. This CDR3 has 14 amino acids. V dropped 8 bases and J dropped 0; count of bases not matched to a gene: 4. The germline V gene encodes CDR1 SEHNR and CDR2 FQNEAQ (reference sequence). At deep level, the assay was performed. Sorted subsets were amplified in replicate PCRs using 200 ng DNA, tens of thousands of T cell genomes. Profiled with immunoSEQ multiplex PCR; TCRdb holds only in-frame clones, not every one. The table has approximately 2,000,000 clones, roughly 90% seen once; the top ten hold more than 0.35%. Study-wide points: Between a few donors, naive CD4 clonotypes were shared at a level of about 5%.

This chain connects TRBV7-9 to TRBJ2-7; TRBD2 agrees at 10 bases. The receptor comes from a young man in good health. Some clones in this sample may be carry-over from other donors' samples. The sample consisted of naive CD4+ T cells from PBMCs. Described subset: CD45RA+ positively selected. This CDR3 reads CASGLAGVSYEQYF. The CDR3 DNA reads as TGTGCCAGCGGCCTAGCGGGAGTCTCCTACGAGCAGTACTTC.